Detailed here is one TCR beta chain. The antigen is unknown. The data are from a study of T cell repertoires in aging, cancer and after chemotherapy. Study-wide context: Donors were grouped into six age bands spanning 30 or younger through 70 or older. Paired samples before and after chemotherapy came from glioblastoma patients receiving temozolomide-based therapy. Study results and caveats: Healthy donors lost TCR diversity with age mainly through richness, cancer patients through richness and evenness. In each cancer cohort, median generation probability increased across chemotherapy, suggesting thymic output rebounded.

Amplification of TCR beta used genomic DNA extracted from peripheral blood. A mixed TRB-A/B primer pool amplified rearranged TRB by multiplex touch-down PCR. TCRdb itself ran the multiplex PCR reads through MiXCR, one entry per CDR3 protein. The table records a few thousand distinct CDR3 sequences, over 50% of them present only once. The TCR sequence derives from a human donor with a solid tumor. Sequencing was done on a sample of blood.

For the CDR3, the DNA is TGTGCCAGCAGCCCAAGGGACAGGGATATAGGAAACACCATATATTTT. Translated, it gives CASSPRDRDIGNTIYF. The chain combines TRBV7-9 with TRBJ1-3; 9 nucleotides line up with TRBD1. V dropped 5 bases and J dropped 4; count of bases not matched to a gene: 9. This CDR3 is built from 16 residues. The germline gives CDR1 SEHNR, CDR2 FQNEAQ (reference sequence).